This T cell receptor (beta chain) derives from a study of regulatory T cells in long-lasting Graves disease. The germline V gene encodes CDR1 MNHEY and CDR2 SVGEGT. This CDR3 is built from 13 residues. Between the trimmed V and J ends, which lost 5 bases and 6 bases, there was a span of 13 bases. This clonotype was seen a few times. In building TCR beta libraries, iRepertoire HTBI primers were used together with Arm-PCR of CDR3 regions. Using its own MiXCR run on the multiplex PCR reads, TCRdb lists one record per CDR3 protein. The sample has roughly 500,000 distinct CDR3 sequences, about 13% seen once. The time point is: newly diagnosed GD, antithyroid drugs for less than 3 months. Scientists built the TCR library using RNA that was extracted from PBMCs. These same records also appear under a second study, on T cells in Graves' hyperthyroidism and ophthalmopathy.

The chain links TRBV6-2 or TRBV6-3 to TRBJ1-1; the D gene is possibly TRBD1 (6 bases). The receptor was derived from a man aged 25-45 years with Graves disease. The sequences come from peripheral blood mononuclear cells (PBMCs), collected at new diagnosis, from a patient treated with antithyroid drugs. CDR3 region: CASSLDRTPEAFF. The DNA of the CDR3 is TGTGCCAGCAGTCTTGACAGGACGCCTGAAGCTTTCTTT.